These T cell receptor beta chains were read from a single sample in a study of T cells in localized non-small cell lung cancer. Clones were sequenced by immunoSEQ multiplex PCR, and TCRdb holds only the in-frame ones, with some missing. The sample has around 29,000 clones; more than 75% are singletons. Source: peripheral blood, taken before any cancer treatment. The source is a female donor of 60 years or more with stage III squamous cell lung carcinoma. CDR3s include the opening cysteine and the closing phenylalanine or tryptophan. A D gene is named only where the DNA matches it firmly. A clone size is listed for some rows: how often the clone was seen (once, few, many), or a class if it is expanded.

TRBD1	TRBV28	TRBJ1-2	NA	CATQQGGDRGYTF	TGTGCCACTCAACAGGGGGGGGATCGTGGCTACACCTTC
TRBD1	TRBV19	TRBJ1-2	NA	CASTTGVGYGYTF	TGTGCCAGTACCACAGGGGTGGGCTATGGCTACACCTTC
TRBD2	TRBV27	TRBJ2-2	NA	CASSPLAGGPTGELFF	TGTGCCAGCAGTCCCCTAGCGGGAGGGCCCACCGGGGAGCTGTTTTTT
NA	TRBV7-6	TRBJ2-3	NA	CASSLVQGPDTQYF	TGTGCCAGCAGCTTAGTGCAGGGACCAGATACGCAGTATTTT
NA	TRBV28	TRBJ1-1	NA	CASNGDPNTEAFF	TGTGCCAGCAATGGGGACCCCAACACTGAAGCTTTCTTT
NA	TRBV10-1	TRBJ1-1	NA	CASSEGDTEAFF	TGCGCCAGCAGTGAAGGGGACACTGAAGCTTTCTTT
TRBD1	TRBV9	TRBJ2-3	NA	CASSVLKGAFTDTQYF	TGTGCCAGCAGCGTATTGAAGGGGGCGTTTACAGATACGCAGTATTTT
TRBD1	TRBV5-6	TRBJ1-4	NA	CASSSRQGRNEKLFF	TGTGCCAGCAGCTCCCGACAGGGTCGAAATGAAAAACTGTTTTTT
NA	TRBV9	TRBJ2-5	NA	CASSVGGRGQETQYF	TGTGCCAGCAGCGTAGGCGGCAGGGGCCAAGAGACCCAGTACTTC
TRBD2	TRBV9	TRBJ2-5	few	CASSAGGLAGVETQYF	TGTGCCAGCAGCGCCGGGGGACTAGCGGGAGTCGAGACCCAGTACTTC
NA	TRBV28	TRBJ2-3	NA	CASNLHSTDTQYF	TGTGCCAGCAATCTCCATAGCACAGATACGCAGTATTTT
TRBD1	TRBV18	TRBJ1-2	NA	CASSGRQGGYGYTF	TGTGCCAGCTCAGGAAGACAGGGGGGCTATGGCTACACCTTC
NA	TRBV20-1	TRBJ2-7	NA	CSAPRGNEQYF	TGCAGTGCTCCCAGGGGCAACGAGCAGTACTTC